The clone carrying this T cell receptor beta chain was detected only once. The germline V gene has CDR1 WSHSY and CDR2 SAAADI. This CDR3 is built from 13 residues. Between the trimmed V and J ends, which lost 7 bases and 3 bases, there was a span of 12 bases. The data were produced by immunoSEQ multiplex PCR, yet TCRdb's version contains in-frame clones alone and is incomplete. The sample holds about 180,000 clones, approximately 86% seen once. The data are from a study of blood T cell repertoires in COVID-19. The specimen was PBMCs or T cells enriched from blood (not recorded which). The chain recombines TRBV10-2 with TRBJ1-1; maybe TRBD1 (6 bases). The sequence was obtained from a man aged 55-75 years who had recovered from COVID-19. As DNA, the CDR3 is TGCGCCAGCATACGCGCAGGGGACACTGAAGCTTTCTTT. It is translated as CASIRAGDTEAFF.